This T cell receptor (beta chain) was captured by sequencing in a study of CXCR3-negative and CXCR3-positive naive CD8 T cells. As concerns this clonotype: Its matching antigen is unknown.

Researchers prepared the TRB cDNA libraries using 5' RACE with UMI labels. TCRdb reprocessed the 5' RACE reads, with one entry per CDR3 protein and no DNA. The table lists more than 80,000 distinct CDR3 sequences. Study-wide results and caveats: TRB CDR3s were more hydrophobic in CXCR3-positive than in CXCR3-negative naive cells.

Germline lookup yields CDR1 MGHRA and CDR2 YSYEKL. This CDR3 region has 13 residues. Sequencing was done on a sample of naive CXCR3+ CD8+ T cells from blood. Subset in this sample: CD45RO-CCR7+CD27+CD95- naive CD8+ T cells expressing CXCR3 (TNR3+). This chain links TRBV4-1 with TRBJ2-7. This clonotype was obtained from a human donor in good health. Some clones in this sample may be carry-over from other donors' samples. CDR3: CASSQVGKDEQYF.